This is a list of T cell receptor beta chains from one sample in a study of monozygotic twins with inflammatory bowel disease. TCRdb re-called the 5' RACE reads and shows each CDR3 protein once, DNA omitted. The table for this sample gives fewer than 550,000 distinct CDR3 sequences. Sequencing was performed on blood. The origin of the receptors is a human donor with ulcerative colitis or Crohn's disease, or a healthy co-twin of an affected twin (not recorded which). Both conserved end residues are part of each CDR3. Each record gives: J gene, V gene, CDR3 protein.

>TRBJ2-1|TRBV29-1
CSVIQGTNYNEQFF
>TRBJ1-1|TRBV28
CASSLTWLGNTEAFF
>TRBJ2-5|TRBV6-2/TRBV6-3
CASTVTGAQGETQYF
>TRBJ2-7|TRBV6-2/TRBV6-3
CASSLTGGAYEQYF
>TRBJ2-7|TRBV15
CATSREGGRVSYEQYF
>TRBJ2-7|TRBV30
CAWSVPNIERVGSEQYF
>TRBJ1-2|TRBV12-3/TRBV12-4
CASSFQGTYGYTF
>TRBJ2-5|TRBV4-3
CASSQDIGQGETQYF
>TRBJ1-2|TRBV4-2
CASSQDRRSSPTNYGYTF
>TRBJ2-1|TRBV9
CASSVVASGSPGEQFF
>TRBJ1-4|TRBV20-1
CSARRTGLTNEKLFF
>TRBJ1-5|TRBV6-1
CASSTVPTGISNQPQHF
>TRBJ1-4|TRBV20-1
CSASNKGAPLTNEKLFF
>TRBJ2-7|TRBV10-2
CASSETANSYEQYF
>TRBJ2-3|TRBV9
CASSVDGDLTDTQYF
>TRBJ2-5|TRBV15
CATSRAAGGPETQYF
>TRBJ2-7|TRBV28
CASSLHQQGVRAYEQYF
>TRBJ2-2|TRBV5-1
CASSLRTSGGLSRTGELFF
>TRBJ2-2|TRBV5-6
CASSLTWTRANTGELFF
>TRBJ1-2|TRBV28
CATLVGGNYGYTF
>TRBJ2-7|TRBV15
CATSRPLTGSGYEQYF
>TRBJ2-1|TRBV3-1
CASSQVLAGGGDEQFF
>TRBJ1-2|TRBV12-3/TRBV12-4
CASRDENREAGYTF
>TRBJ1-1|TRBV6-1
CASSLGPVIPEAFF
>TRBJ2-1|TRBV13
CASSLGPPTEFF
>TRBJ2-3|TRBV28
CASRVLRDDTQYF
>TRBJ2-1|TRBV27
CASSTADGRNYNEQFF
>TRBJ2-1|TRBV4-1
CASSHIPSGSSYNEQFF
>TRBJ2-1|TRBV7-2
CASSVLGGGFSYNEQFF
>TRBJ2-5|TRBV19
CASSLQLAPGGETQYF
>TRBJ1-3|TRBV28
CASSKAGNSGNTIYF
>TRBJ2-5|TRBV7-9
CASSLETREEYF
>TRBJ1-1|TRBV10-2
CASSERVRRDTEAFF
>TRBJ1-1|TRBV20-1
CSRSTPNTEAFF
>TRBJ1-1|TRBV12-3/TRBV12-4
CASSLALGSEAFF
>TRBJ2-7|TRBV9
CASSFRDSRSGEQYF
>TRBJ2-3|TRBV7-2
CASSLQGGWGTDTQYF
>TRBJ2-1|TRBV5-4
CASSKDYYEQFF
>TRBJ2-1|TRBV10-3
CAISIDRGGYNEQFF
>TRBJ2-7|TRBV5-5
CASSLTPAGEQYF
>TRBJ1-6|TRBV4-2
CASSRGTGTYNSPLHF
>TRBJ1-5|TRBV15
CATSKKTGVGQPQHF
>TRBJ2-3|TRBV18
CASSPLPSTDTQYF
>TRBJ1-1|TRBV10-3
CAITGGTGGHTEAFF
>TRBJ2-2|TRBV29-1
CSVEHADETGELFF
>TRBJ1-1|TRBV2
CASSEMLRGYTEAFF
>TRBJ1-5|TRBV20-1
CSARDEARPPQPQHF
>TRBJ2-1|TRBV10-3
CAISESHEQFF
>TRBJ1-2|TRBV20-1
CSAREDNRDYGYTF
>TRBJ2-3|TRBV9
CASRPYPGLAVSPTGTDTQYF
>TRBJ1-6|TRBV7-9
CASSYHVWNSPLHF
>TRBJ2-6|TRBV12-3/TRBV12-4
CASSLDRTTGANVLTF
>TRBJ2-1|TRBV10-3
CAISEGASSYNEQFF
>TRBJ2-6|TRBV18
CASSPGHPSGANVLTF
>TRBJ2-1|TRBV9
CASSVAVGSYNEQFF
>TRBJ2-3|TRBV7-2
CASSSQTAVSIVTQYF
>TRBJ2-1|TRBV9
CASGERDEQFF
>TRBJ2-1|TRBV19
CASSIDTPGRSYNEQFF
>TRBJ2-2|TRBV5-6
CASSGPGGQGNTGELFF
>TRBJ2-3|TRBV7-2
CASSFPRRPTTAGVSGTDTQYF